Reported below is one T cell receptor beta chain. Its matching antigen is unknown. HIV-negative, healthy adults without recent acute infections or vaccinations were the donors. This entry is derived from a study of shared clonotypes between healthy human individuals. Study observations and caveats: In having few donors, the study represented limited genetic and exposure-history diversity.

Original methodology: Filtering differed because ImmunoSEQ produced junction-only sequences that carried no quality scores. Repertoires were generated with immunoSEQ multiplex PCR, while TCRdb's copy carries only in-frame clones and drops some. The DNA was the basis for D and trimming; V, J and clone size are from that table. Of over a million clones detected, approximately 76% appear once; the ten largest clones hold less than 1.5%. What was sequenced was memory CD4+ T cells sorted from blood. Stated subset: CD45RA-negative fraction. This receptor was taken from a man younger than 35 in good health.

The CDR3, as DNA: TGTGCCACCAGCAGAGACCGGACAGGGGCCTCCTACGAGCAGTACTTC. The encoded protein is CATSRDRTGASYEQYF. V and J are TRBV15 and TRBJ2-7; 9 nucleotides match TRBD1. With 0 bases clipped from V and 0 bases from J, the junction kept 3 bases outside the gene matches. The length of the CDR3 is 16 residues. CDR1 LNHNV and CDR2 YYDKDF come from the germline V gene (reference sequence).